This T cell receptor beta chain was sequenced during a study of blood T cell repertoires in COVID-19. Turning to the study itself: The study drew acute and convalescent COVID-19 samples from the United States, Italy and Spain.

TCRdb keeps only in-frame clones here, not all; method: immunoSEQ multiplex PCR. The sample yields fewer than 250,000 clones, approximately 86% seen once. Patients in Seattle were enrolled during active infection, then followed longitudinally. The ends were cut back, 2 bases at V and 6 bases at J, with 8 bases in the middle. This CDR3 has 13 amino acids. CDR1 SGHRS and CDR2 YFSETQ come from the germline V gene. The gene calls are TRBV5-1 and TRBJ1-4; no clear D gene. This TCR was sampled from a man aged 55 to 69 with COVID-19, enrolled during active disease. The sequenced sample was peripheral blood. This CDR3 reads CASSLAVDEKLFF. For the CDR3, the DNA is TGCGCCAGCAGCTTAGCGGTGGATGAAAAACTGTTTTTT.